This T cell receptor beta chain comes out of a study of EBV T-cell therapy then PD-1 blockade in nasopharyngeal carcinoma. Some clones are missing from TCRdb's copy, which holds only in-frame ones; the method was immunoSEQ multiplex PCR. The sample has roughly 20,000 clones; 84% are singletons. In the case of this clone: Its target is unknown.

Treatment denoted: AdE1-LMPpoly-expanded autologous EBV-specific T-cell therapy followed by anti-PD-1 nivolumab. The sequence was collected from a middle-aged man with nasopharyngeal carcinoma. Sequences were derived from CD8+ T cells from blood, sampled around day 33 from a patient whose treatment included autologous EBV-specific T cells and nivolumab.

CDR3 amino acids: CASSLRTGPNTEAFF. In nucleotides, the CDR3 is TGTGCCAGCAGTTTACGGACAGGGCCGAACACTGAAGCTTTCTTT. The chain combines TRBV27 with TRBJ1-1; 8 nucleotides align to TRBD1. There are 15 residues in the CDR3. J lost 1 base, V lost 2 bases, and 3 bases had no gene match. The germline gives CDR1 MNHEY, CDR2 SMNVEV (reference sequence).